These T cell receptor beta chains were read from a single sample in a study of T cell responses to AZD1222 COVID-19 vaccine. Some clones are missing from TCRdb's copy, which holds only in-frame ones; the method was immunoSEQ multiplex PCR. The top ten hold about 8% of the sample, which has about 140,000 clones, 75% to 90% seen once. The material sequenced was peripheral blood, taken on day 0 of AZD1222 vaccination. These receptors all stem from an adult in good health. Each CDR3 is given with its conserved first and last residue. D genes are given only for firm matches. For some rows the clone size is stated as once, few or many, or as a class when expanded; others skip it.

.	TRBV7-9	.	TRBJ2-7	TGTGCCAGCAGCCAAGCCTACGAGCAGTACTTC	CASSQAYEQYF
.	TRBV5-6	TRBD2	TRBJ2-5	TGTGCCAGCAGCTTGCGACTAGCGGGGGGCCAAGAGACCCAGTACTTC	CASSLRLAGGQETQYF
.	TRBV5-4	TRBD2	TRBJ2-7	TGTGCCAGCAGCTCGGAGGGGACTAGCGGATACGAGCAGTACTTC	CASSSEGTSGYEQYF
few	TRBV5-1	.	TRBJ2-7	TGCGCCAGCAGCGGGGGACTCAGCTCCTACGAGCAGTACTTC	CASSGGLSSYEQYF
.	TRBV9	.	TRBJ2-3	TGTGCCAGCAGCGTAGGTAGTAGCAACACAGATACGCAGTATTTT	CASSVGSSNTDTQYF
once	TRBV7-2	TRBD2	TRBJ2-1	TGTGCCAGCAGCTTCGGGACTAGGTCCAGGTATGAGCAGTTCTTC	CASSFGTRSRYEQFF
few	TRBV25-1	TRBD1	TRBJ2-5	TGTGCCAGCGGAGAAAGGGACAGGTTACAAGAGACCCAGTACTTC	CASGERDRLQETQYF
once	TRBV30	TRBD2	TRBJ2-7	TGTGCCTGGAGTGCCACCCCTGGACTAGCGGAGAACTACGAGCAGTACTTC	CAWSATPGLAENYEQYF
.	TRBV4-1	.	TRBJ1-2	TGCGCCAGCAGCCGGTTAGGCCCGGGGGAAGGCTACACCTTC	CASSRLGPGEGYTF
.	TRBV29-1	TRBD1	TRBJ2-7	TGCAGCGCCGCCGGACAGGGGGCTGGAGAGCAGTACTTC	CSAAGQGAGEQYF
.	TRBV5-4	TRBD2	TRBJ2-5	TGTGCCAGCAGCTTGACGACTAGCGGGAGTCTTTGTTTGGAGACCCAGTACTTC	CASSLTTSGSLCLETQYF
.	TRBV30	TRBD2	TRBJ2-3	TGTGCCTGGAGTGGCGGGGGGGCAGATACGCAGTATTTT	CAWSGGGADTQYF
.	TRBV7-8	TRBD2	TRBJ2-6	TGTGCCAGCAGCCTGCCAGCGGGGGGCAACCCTGGGGCCAACGTCCTGACTTTC	CASSLPAGGNPGANVLTF